These 15 T cell receptor beta chains originate from one sample sequenced in a study of monozygotic twins with inflammatory bowel disease. TCRdb reprocessed the 5' RACE reads, with one entry per CDR3 protein and no DNA. The sample data list a few hundred thousand distinct CDR3 sequences. The material sequenced was blood. Receptors originate from a human donor with ulcerative colitis or Crohn's disease, or a healthy co-twin of an affected twin (not recorded which).

J is TRBJ2-2 and V is TRBV9; the D gene TCRdb calls, TRBD1, cannot be checked with no DNA. Germline-derived CDR1 and CDR2 are SGDLS and YYNGEE. This CDR3 has 17 amino acids. The CDR3 protein is CVSSVERGRTDTGELFF.

The rearrangement uses TRBV19 and TRBJ1-5. Looked up from germline, CDR1 is LNHDA and CDR2 is SQIVND (reference sequence). CDR3 length: 13 amino acids. The CDR3 loop reads CASSIGGYQPQHF.

The chain has TRBV20-1 and TRBJ2-3. The CDR3 spans 13 residues. CDR1 is DFQATT, CDR2 SNEGSKA, per germline (reference sequence). CDR3 sequence reads: CSARRIRTDTQYF.

The rearrangement joins TRBV20-1 to TRBJ2-1; TCRdb calls TRBD1, which cannot be checked without DNA. CDR1 is DFQATT and CDR2 is SNEGSKA in the germline V gene (reference sequence). This CDR3 comprises 13 residues. CDR3 protein: CSARDRGHNEQFF.

The rearrangement joins TRBV7-9 to TRBJ2-2; TCRdb calls TRBD2, which cannot be checked without DNA. CDR1 is SEHNR and CDR2 is FQNEAQ in the germline V gene (reference sequence). CDR3 length: 15 amino acids. This chain's CDR3 is CASSLWTSGTGELFF.

This sequence joins TRBV3-1 and TRBJ1-4. Germline values: CDR1 LGHDT, CDR2 YNNKEL (reference sequence). The CDR3 has 14 amino acids. The CDR3 spells CASSQKGSNEKLFF. The whole variable domain, filled in from reference TRBV3-1 and TRBJ1-4, reads DTAVSQTPKYLVTQMGNDKSIKCEQNLGHDTMYWYKQDSKKFLKIMFSYNNKELIINETVPNRFSPKSPDKAHLNLHINSLELGDSAVYFCASSQKGSNEKLFFGSGTQLSVL.

This chain joins TRBV7-8 and TRBJ2-1; TCRdb outputs TRBD2, but without DNA this stays unchecked. The CDR3 totals 15 residues. Germline CDR1 reads SGHVS; CDR2 reads FQNEAQ. The CDR3 loop is CASSLAWSGGNEQFF.

The V call is TRBV20-1, the J call TRBJ2-7; the D call from TCRdb, TRBD2, cannot be confirmed without DNA. The CDR3 is made up of 18 amino acids. Germline assignment: CDR1 DFQATT and CDR2 SNEGSKA (reference sequence). Here the CDR3 reads CSARDRWLAGGGSYEQYF.

The chain employs TRBV12-3 or TRBV12-4 and TRBJ2-7. CDR3 length: 13 residues. The CDR3 loop is CASSILGAHEQYF.

The rearrangement joins TRBV29-1 to TRBJ1-1; no DNA is available, so the TRBD1 call from TCRdb remains unchecked. CDR3 length: 15 amino acids. Germline-derived CDR1 and CDR2 are SQVTM and ANQGSEA. The CDR3 loop reads CSVVLQGRTNTEAFF.

The chain carries TRBV11-3 and TRBJ2-3. CDR1 SGHNT and CDR2 YENEEA come from the germline V gene. The CDR3 contains 14 residues. The CDR3 reads CASSLARSTDTQYF.

V is TRBV7-2 and J is TRBJ2-3; the D call of TRBD2 rests on TCRdb alone, since no DNA is present to check it. Germline V gene data show CDR1 as SGHTA and CDR2 as FQGNSA. The CDR3 length is 15 residues. This CDR3 reads CASSPRGDGTDTQYF.

V is TRBV29-1 and J is TRBJ1-1. The CDR3 sequence is 13 residues long. Germline CDR1 SQVTM, CDR2 ANQGSEA. CDR3 in amino acids: CSVGGRLNTEAFF.

J is TRBJ2-1 and V is TRBV4-2; as DNA is missing, the TRBD2 call by TCRdb cannot be tested. Germline loops: CDR1 LGHNA, CDR2 YNFKEQ. The CDR3 spans 14 residues. CDR3 sequence reads: CASSERLVFDEQFF.

The CDR3 loop is CASGTGTGADTQYF. The chain links TRBV12-5 to TRBJ2-3; TCRdb indicates TRBD1, and absent DNA this call remains unverified. The CDR3 has 14 amino acids. CDR1 and CDR2 (germline): LGHNT, FRNRAP.